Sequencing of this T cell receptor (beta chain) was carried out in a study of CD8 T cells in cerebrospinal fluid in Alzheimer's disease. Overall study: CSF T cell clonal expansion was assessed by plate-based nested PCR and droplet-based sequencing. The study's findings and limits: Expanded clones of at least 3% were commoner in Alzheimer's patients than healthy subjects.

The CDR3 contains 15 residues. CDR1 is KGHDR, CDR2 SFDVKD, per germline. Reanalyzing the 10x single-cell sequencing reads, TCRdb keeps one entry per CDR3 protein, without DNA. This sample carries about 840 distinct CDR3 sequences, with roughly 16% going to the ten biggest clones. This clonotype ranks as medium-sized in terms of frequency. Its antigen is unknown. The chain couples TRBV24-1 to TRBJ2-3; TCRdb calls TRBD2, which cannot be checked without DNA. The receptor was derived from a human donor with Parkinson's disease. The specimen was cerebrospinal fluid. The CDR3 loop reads CATRPSLGASDTQYF.